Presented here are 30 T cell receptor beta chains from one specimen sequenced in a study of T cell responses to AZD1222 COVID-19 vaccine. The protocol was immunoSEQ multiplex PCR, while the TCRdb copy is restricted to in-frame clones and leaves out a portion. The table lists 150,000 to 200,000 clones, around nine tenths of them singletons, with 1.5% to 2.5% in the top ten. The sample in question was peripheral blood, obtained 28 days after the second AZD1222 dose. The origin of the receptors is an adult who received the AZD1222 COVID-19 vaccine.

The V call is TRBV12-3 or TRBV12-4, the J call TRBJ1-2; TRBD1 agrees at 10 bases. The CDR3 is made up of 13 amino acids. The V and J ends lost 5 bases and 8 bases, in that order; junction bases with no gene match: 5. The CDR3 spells CASSARQGAGYTF. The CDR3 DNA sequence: TGTGCCAGCAGTGCTAGACAGGGGGCAGGCTACACCTTC.

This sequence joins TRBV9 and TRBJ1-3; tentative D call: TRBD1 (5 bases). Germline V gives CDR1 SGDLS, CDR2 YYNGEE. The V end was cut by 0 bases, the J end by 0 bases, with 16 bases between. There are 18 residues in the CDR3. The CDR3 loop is CASSVGGVREGSGNTIYF. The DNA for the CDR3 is TGTGCCAGCAGCGTAGGGGGGGTGAGAGAAGGCTCTGGAAACACCATATATTTT.

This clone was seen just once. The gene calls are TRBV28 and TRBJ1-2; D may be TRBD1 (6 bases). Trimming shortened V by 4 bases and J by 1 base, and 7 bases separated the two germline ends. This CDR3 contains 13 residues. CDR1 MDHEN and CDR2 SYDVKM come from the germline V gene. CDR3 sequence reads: CASSSDSNYGYTF. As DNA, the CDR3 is TGTGCCAGCAGTTCGGACAGTAACTATGGCTACACCTTC.

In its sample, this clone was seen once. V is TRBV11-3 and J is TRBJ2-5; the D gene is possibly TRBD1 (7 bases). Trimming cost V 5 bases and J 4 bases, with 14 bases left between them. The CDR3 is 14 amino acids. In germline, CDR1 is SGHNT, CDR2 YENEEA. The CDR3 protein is CASSGGGAGETQYF. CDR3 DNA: TGTGCCAGCAGCGGAGGGGGCGCAGGAGAGACCCAGTACTTC.

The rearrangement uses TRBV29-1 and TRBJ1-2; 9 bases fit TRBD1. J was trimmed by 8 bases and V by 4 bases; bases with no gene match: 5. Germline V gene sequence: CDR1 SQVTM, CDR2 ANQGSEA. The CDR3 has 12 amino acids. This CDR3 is CSVARTGEGYTF. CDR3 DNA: TGCAGCGTTGCAAGGACAGGGGAAGGCTACACCTTC.

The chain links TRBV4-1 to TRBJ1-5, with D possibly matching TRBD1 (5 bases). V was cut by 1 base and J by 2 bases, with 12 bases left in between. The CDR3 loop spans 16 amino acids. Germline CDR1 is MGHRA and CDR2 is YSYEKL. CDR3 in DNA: TGCGCCAGCAGCCAAGTTATCGGACAACGCAATCAGCCCCAGCATTTT. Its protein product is CASSQVIGQRNQPQHF.

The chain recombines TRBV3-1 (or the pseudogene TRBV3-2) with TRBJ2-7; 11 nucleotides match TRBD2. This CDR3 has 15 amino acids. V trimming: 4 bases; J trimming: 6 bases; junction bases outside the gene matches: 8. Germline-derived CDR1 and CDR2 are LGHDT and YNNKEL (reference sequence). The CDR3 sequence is CASSLTSGSPPEQYF. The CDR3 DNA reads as TGTGCCAGCAGCCTTACTAGCGGGAGTCCCCCCGAGCAGTACTTC.

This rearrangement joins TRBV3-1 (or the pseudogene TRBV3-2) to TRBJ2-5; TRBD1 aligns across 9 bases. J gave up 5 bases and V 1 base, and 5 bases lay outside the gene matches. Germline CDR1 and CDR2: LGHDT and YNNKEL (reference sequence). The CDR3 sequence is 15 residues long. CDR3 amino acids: CASSQGTGGVETQYF. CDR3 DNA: TGTGCCAGCAGCCAAGGAACAGGGGGCGTGGAGACCCAGTACTTC.

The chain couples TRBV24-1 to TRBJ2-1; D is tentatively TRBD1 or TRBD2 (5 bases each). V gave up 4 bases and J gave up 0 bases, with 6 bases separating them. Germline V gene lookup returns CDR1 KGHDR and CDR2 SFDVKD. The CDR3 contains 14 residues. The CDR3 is CATSEGVSYNEQFF. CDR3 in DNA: TGTGCCACCAGTGAGGGGGTCTCCTACAATGAGCAGTTCTTC.

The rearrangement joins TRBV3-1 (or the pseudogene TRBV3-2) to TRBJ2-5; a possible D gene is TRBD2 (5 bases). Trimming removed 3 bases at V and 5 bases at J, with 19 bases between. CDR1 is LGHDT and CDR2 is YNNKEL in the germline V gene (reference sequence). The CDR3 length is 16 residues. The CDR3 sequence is CASSQGEGSPWETQYF. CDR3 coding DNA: TGTGCCAGCAGCCAGGGTGAGGGTTCCCCTTGGGAGACCCAGTACTTC.

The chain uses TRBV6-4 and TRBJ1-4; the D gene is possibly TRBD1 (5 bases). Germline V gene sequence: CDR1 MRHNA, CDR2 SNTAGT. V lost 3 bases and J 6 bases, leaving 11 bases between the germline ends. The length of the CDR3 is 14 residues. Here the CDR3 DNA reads TGTGCCAGCAGTGAAACGGGAGGGGATGAAAAACTGTTTTTT. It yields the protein CASSETGGDEKLFF.

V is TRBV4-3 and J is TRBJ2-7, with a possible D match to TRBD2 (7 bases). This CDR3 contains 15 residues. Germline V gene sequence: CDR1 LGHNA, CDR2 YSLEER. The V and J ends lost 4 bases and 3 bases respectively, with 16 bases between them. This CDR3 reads CASSPSGRGYYEQYF. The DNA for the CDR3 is TGCGCCAGCAGCCCTTCGGGGAGGGGGTACTACGAGCAGTACTTC.

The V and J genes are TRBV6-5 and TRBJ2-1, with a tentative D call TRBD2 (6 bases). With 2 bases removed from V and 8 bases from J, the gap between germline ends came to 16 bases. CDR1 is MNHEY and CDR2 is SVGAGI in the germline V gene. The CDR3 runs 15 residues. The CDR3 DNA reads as TGTGCCAGCAGTTACGGTGGCGGGGAAAGAGATGAGCAGTTCTTC. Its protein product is CASSYGGGERDEQFF.

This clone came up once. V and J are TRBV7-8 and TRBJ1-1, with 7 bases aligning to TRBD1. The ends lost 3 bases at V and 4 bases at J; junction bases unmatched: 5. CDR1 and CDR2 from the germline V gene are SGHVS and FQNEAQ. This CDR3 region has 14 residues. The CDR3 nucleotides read TGTGCCAGCAGCTTGGGCAGGGGGGGCACTGAAGCTTTCTTT. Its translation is CASSLGRGGTEAFF.

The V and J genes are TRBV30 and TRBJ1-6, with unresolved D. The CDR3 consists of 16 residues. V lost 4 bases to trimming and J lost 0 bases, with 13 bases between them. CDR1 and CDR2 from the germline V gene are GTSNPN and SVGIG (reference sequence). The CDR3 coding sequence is TGTGCCTGGACGGGAGCAGGAATCTCCTATAATTCACCCCTCCACTTT. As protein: CAWTGAGISYNSPLHF.

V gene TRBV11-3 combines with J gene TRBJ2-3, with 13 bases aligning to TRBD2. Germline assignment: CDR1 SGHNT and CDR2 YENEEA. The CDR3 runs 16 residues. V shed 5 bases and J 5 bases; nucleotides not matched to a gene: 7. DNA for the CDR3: TGTGCCAGCAGCCCCGGGACTAGCGGGAACAGAGATACGCAGTATTTT. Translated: CASSPGTSGNRDTQYF. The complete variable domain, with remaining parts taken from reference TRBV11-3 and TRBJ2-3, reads EAGVVQSPRYKIIEKKQPVAFWCNPISGHNTLYWYLQNLGQGPELLIRYENEEAVDDSQLPKDRFSAERLKGVDSTLKIQPAELGDSAVYLCASSPGTSGNRDTQYFGPGTRLTVL.

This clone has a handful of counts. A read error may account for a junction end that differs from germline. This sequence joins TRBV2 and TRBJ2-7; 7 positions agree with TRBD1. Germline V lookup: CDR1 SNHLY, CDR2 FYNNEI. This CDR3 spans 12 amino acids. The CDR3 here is CASRDRDSRREF. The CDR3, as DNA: TGTGCCAGCAGGGACCGGGACAGCCGAAGGGAATTC.

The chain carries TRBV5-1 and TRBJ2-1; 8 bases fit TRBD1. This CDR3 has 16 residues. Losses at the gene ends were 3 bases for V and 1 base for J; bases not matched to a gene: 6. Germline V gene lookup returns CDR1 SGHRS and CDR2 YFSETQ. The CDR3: CASSSLGQGSYNEQFF. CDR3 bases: TGCGCCAGCAGCTCCCTTGGACAGGGATCCTACAATGAGCAGTTCTTC.

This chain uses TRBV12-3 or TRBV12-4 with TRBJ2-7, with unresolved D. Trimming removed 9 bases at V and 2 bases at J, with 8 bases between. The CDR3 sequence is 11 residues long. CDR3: CASLPTYEQYF. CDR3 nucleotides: TGTGCCAGTCTACCGACCTACGAGCAGTACTTC.

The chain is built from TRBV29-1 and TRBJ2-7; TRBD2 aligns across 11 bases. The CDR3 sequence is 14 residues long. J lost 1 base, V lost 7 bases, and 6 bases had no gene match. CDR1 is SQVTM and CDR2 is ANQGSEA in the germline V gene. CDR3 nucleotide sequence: TGCAGCGCGAATCTAGCGGGAGGTTCCTACGAGCAGTACTTC. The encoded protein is CSANLAGGSYEQYF.

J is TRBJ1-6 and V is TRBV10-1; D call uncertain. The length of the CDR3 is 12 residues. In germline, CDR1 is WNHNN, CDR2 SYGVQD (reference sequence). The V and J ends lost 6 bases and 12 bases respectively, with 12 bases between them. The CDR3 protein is CASSSSTLPLHF. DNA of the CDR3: TGCGCCAGCAGCAGCAGCACCCTACCCCTCCACTTT.

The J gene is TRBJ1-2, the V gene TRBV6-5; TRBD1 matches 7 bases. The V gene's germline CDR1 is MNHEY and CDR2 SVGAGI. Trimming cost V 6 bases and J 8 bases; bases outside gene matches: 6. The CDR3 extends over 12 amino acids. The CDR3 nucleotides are TGTGCCAGCAGCCGACAGGGAGCGGGCTACACCTTC. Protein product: CASSRQGAGYTF.

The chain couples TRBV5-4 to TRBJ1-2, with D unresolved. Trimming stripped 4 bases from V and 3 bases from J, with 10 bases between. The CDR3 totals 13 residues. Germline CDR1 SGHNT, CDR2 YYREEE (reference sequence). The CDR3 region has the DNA TGTGCCAGCAGCCTTCGGGATTACTATGGCTACACCTTC. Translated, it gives CASSLRDYYGYTF.

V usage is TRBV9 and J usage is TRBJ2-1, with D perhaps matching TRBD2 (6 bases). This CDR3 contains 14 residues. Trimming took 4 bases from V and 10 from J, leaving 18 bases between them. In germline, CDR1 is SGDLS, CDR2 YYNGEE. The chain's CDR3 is CASSPRDSPGEQFF. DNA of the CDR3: TGTGCCAGCAGCCCTCGGGACTCCCCGGGGGAGCAGTTCTTC. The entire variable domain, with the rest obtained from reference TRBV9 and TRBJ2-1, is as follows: DSGVTQTPKHLITATGQRVTLRCSPRSGDLSVYWYQQSLDQGLQFLIQYYNGEERAKGNILERFSAQQFPDLHSELNLSSLELGDSALYFCASSPRDSPGEQFFGPGTRLTVL.

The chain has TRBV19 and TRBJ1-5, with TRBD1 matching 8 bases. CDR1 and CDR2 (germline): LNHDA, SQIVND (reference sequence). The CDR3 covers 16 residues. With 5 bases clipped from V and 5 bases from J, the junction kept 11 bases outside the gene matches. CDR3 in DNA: TGTGCCAGTAGTTCTCAACGGACAGGGACCTATCAGCCCCAGCATTTT. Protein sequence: CASSSQRTGTYQPQHF.

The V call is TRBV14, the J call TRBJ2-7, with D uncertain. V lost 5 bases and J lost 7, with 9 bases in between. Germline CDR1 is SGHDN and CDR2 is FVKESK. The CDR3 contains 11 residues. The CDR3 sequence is CASSFRQEQYF. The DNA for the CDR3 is TGTGCCAGCAGCTTCCGGCAAGAGCAGTACTTC.

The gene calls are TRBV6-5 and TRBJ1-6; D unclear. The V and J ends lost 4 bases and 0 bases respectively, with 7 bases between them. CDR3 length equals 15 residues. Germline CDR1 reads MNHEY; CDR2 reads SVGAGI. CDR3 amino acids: CASSFAASYNSPLHF. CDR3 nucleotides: TGTGCCAGCAGTTTTGCAGCCTCCTATAATTCACCCCTCCACTTT.

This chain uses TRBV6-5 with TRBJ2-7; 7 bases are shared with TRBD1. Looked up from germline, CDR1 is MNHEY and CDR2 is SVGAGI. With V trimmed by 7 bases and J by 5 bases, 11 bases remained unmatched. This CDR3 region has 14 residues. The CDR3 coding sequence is TGTGCCAGCATTAAACTGGACAGGCTCGACGAGCAGTACTTC. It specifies CASIKLDRLDEQYF.

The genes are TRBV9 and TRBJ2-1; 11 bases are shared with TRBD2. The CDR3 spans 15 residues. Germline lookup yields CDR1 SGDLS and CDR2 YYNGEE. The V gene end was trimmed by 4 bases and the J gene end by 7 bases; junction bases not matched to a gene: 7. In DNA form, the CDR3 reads TGTGCCAGCAGCTTGGTAGCGGGGGGGCCTAATGAGCAGTTCTTC. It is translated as CASSLVAGGPNEQFF.

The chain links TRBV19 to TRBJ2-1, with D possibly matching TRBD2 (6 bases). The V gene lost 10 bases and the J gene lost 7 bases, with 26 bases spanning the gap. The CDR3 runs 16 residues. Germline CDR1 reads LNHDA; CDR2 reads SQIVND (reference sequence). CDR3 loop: CATHAPSGQSGNEQFF. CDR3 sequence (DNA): TGTGCCACGCACGCCCCAAGCGGGCAGAGTGGAAATGAGCAGTTCTTC.